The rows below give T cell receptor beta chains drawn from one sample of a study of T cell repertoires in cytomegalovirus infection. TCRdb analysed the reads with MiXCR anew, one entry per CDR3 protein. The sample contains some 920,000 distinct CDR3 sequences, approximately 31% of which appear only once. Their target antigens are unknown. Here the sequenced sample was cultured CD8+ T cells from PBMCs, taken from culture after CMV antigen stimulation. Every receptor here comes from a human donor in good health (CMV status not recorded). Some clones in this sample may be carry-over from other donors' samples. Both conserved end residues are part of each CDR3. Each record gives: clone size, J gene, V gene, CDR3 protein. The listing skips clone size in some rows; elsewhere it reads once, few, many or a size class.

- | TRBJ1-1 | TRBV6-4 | CASSDRPWTEAFF
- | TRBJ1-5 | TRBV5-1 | CASSLHGFSNQPQHF
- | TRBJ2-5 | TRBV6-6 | CASSYARGPETQYF
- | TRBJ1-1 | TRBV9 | CASSGPGRRGTEAFF
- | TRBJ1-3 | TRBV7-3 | CASSLAGTSGNTIYF
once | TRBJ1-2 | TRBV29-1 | CSATTGSGYTF
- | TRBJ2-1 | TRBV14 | CASSQDLLGNEQFF
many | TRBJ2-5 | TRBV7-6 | CASSLGASQETQYF
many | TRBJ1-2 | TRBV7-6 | CASSWDGGINYGYTF
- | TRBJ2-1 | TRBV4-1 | CASSQIGGDNEQFF
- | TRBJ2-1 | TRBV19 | CASSIDAGSSYNEQFF
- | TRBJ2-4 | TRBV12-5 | CASAPDPVAKNIQYF
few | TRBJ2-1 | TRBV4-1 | CASSPRGNNYNEQFF
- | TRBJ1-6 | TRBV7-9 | CASSASPGQGRNSPLHF
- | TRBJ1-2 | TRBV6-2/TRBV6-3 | CASTVKGDYGYTF
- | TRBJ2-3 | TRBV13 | CASTTRRDPRTSTDTQYF
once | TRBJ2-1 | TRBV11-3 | CASSLEGQTFYNEQFF
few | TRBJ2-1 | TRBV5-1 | CASSFLGVFFYEQFF
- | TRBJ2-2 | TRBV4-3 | CASSQGPEVLNTGELFF
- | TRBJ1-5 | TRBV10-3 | CAISETQAGNQPQHF
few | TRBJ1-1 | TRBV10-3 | CATLRTGTPRNTEAFF
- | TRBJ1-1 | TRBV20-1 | CSARDQRQTRNTEAFF
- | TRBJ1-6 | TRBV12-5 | CASGMDRDYNSPLHF
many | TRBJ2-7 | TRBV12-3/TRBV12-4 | CASSLGQPYEQYF
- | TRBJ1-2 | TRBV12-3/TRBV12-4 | CASSLGHTHGYTF
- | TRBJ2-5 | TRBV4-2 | CASRGRLAGAETQYF
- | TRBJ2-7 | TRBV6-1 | CASSGGLNYEQYF
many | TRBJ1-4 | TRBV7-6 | CASSLSGGVFEKLFF
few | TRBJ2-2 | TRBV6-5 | CASSYDTTGELFF
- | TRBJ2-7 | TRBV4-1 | CASSSGQVVDEQYF
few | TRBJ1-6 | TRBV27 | CASSPDPGDRNNSPLHF
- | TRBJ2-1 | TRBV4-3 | CAGSQVASGGHEQFF
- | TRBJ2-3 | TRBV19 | CASSIVQGILTDTQYF
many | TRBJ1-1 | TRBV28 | CASSPTAGVHTEAFF
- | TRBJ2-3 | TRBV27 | CASSLSGRLTDTQYF
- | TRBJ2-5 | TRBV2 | CATEDLAGQEETQYF
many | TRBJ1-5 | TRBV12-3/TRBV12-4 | CASSLGDIMFQPQHF
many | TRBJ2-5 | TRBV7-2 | CASSLDRVETQYF
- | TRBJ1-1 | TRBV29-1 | CSAHRAPVGPEAFF
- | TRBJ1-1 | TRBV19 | CASSQMSAGNTEAFF
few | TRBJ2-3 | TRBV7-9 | CASSQFTGSPTDTQYF
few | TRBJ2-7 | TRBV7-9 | CASSLVGSTRLEQYF
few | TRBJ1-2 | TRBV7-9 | CASSQSLRRGYTF
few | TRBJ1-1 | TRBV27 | CASSLAPEGGTEAFF
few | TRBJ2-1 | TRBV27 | CASKPAGVGPDEQFF
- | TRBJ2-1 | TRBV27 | CASSSGRFSYNEQFF
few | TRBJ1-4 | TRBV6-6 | CASSYSIPTSTNEKLFF
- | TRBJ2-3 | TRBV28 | CASSFQVAWTSTDTQYF
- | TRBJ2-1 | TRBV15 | CATSGLGGLYNEQFF
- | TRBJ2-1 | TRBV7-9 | CASSWRKGPEYNEQFF
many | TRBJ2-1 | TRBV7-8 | CASSLEISGDNEQFF
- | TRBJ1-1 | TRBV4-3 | CASSQDPEGVMNTEAFF
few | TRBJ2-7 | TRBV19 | CASSISGTPYEQYF
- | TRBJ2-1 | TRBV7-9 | CVSSLRYVVGTEQFF
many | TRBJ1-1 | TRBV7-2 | CASSLDVRAFF
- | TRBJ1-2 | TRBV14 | CASSQGVNIANYGYTF